One sample yielded the 20 T cell receptor beta chains listed below, sequenced in a study of a mutant IDH1 vaccine in newly diagnosed glioma. Time point specified: week 35, safety follow-up. With topical imiquimod, each dose of the vaccine consisted of 300 ug of mutant IDH1 20-mer peptide. No antigens are known for them. Profiled with immunoSEQ multiplex PCR; TCRdb holds only in-frame clones, not every one. The sample carries about 69,000 clones, around 87% recorded once. The material was PBMCs, obtained from a glioma patient whose treatment included an IDH1 peptide vaccine. These receptors were taken from a man aged 25 to 45 with glioma.

This chain joins TRBV29-1 and TRBJ1-3; D not resolved. The CDR3 has 13 amino acids. The ends were cut back, 7 bases at V and 5 bases at J, with 15 bases in the middle. Germline-derived CDR1 and CDR2 are SQVTM and ANQGSEA. Written as DNA, the CDR3 is TGCAGCGCCTCCTATCCGCTGCGAAACACCATATATTTT. It translates to CSASYPLRNTIYF.

J is TRBJ1-1 and V is TRBV5-5; D remains unclear. In germline, CDR1 is SGHKS, CDR2 YYEKEE (reference sequence). The CDR3 totals 13 residues. The V gene lost 2 bases and the J gene lost 8 bases, with 13 bases spanning the gap. For the CDR3, the DNA is TGTGCCAGCAGCTTCTGGGATTATGACGAAGCTTTCTTT. Its protein is CASSFWDYDEAFF.

This sequence joins TRBV6-6 and TRBJ1-2, with D maybe TRBD1 (5 bases). The V gene lost 6 bases and the J gene lost 2 bases, with 13 bases spanning the gap. Germline V gene sequence: CDR1 MNHNY, CDR2 SVGAGI (reference sequence). The CDR3 contains 14 residues. CDR3 residues: CASRRGSGNYGYTF. In nucleotides, the CDR3 is TGTGCCAGCAGGCGGGGGTCCGGGAACTATGGCTACACCTTC.

The chain recombines TRBV4-2 with TRBJ2-3, with unresolved D. The germline V gene has CDR1 LGHNA and CDR2 YNFKEQ. The ends were cut back, 5 bases at V and 2 bases at J, with 8 bases in the middle. CDR3 length equals 13 residues. CDR3 sequence reads: CASSGSYTDTQYF. DNA of the CDR3: TGTGCCAGCAGCGGCTCTTACACAGATACGCAGTATTTT.

The chain carries TRBV15 and TRBJ2-7, with D possibly TRBD2 on 5 matching bases. The CDR3 spans 15 residues. V lost 2 bases and J 3 bases, leaving 14 bases between the germline ends. From germline, CDR1 is LNHNV and CDR2 YYDKDF (reference sequence). The CDR3: CATSRRRSEGYEQYF. CDR3 DNA: TGTGCCACCAGCAGAAGGCGGAGTGAGGGCTACGAGCAGTACTTC.

CDR3 sequence: CASSYSTQGKLFF. The CDR3 nucleotides read TGTGCCAGCAGTTACTCGACCCAGGGGAAACTGTTTTTT. The chain employs TRBV6-5 and TRBJ1-4; perhaps TRBD1 as D (6 bases). The ends were cut back, 0 bases at V and 11 bases at J, with 10 bases in the middle. This CDR3 is 13 amino acids long. Germline V lookup: CDR1 MNHEY, CDR2 SVGAGI.

V and J are TRBV30 and TRBJ2-7, with D possibly matching TRBD1 (6 bases). The CDR3 is 11 residues long. CDR1 and CDR2 (germline): GTSNPN, SVGIG (reference sequence). The V gene lost 5 bases and the J gene lost 1 base, with 6 bases spanning the gap. The CDR3 DNA is TGTGCCTGGCAGGGGTCCTACGAGCAGTACTTC. Translating it yields CAWQGSYEQYF. Looking up the rest from reference TRBV30 and TRBJ2-7 gives the full variable domain: SQTIHQWPATLVQPVGSPLSLECTVEGTSNPNLYWYRQAAGRGLQLLFYSVGIGQISSEVPQNLSASRPQDRQFILSSKKLLLSDSGFYLCAWQGSYEQYFGPGTRLTVT.

This chain links TRBV6-6 with TRBJ2-3; D perhaps matches TRBD1 (5 bases). This CDR3 comprises 16 residues. V lost 0 bases to trimming and J lost 0 bases, with 10 bases between them. In germline, CDR1 is MNHNY, CDR2 SVGAGI (reference sequence). CDR3 region: CASSYSAGPSTDTQYF. DNA of the CDR3: TGTGCCAGCAGTTACTCGGCAGGGCCAAGCACAGATACGCAGTATTTT.

This chain links TRBV19 with TRBJ2-2; 13 positions match TRBD2. The CDR3 length is 17 residues. Germline lookup yields CDR1 LNHDA and CDR2 SQIVND (reference sequence). The V and J ends lost 5 bases and 1 base, in that order; junction bases with no gene match: 4. This CDR3 reads CASSVGLAGENTGELFF. The CDR3 bases are TGTGCCAGTAGTGTCGGACTAGCGGGGGAGAACACCGGGGAGCTGTTTTTT.

The chain is built from TRBV2 and TRBJ2-5; a possible D gene is TRBD1 (5 bases). The germline gives CDR1 SNHLY, CDR2 FYNNEI. The CDR3 covers 13 residues. With 1 base removed from V and 7 bases from J, the gap between germline ends came to 10 bases. CDR3 nucleotides: TGTGCCAGCAGTGAAGGGGGCTGGGGGACCCAGTACTTC. Its translation is CASSEGGWGTQYF.

The chain joins TRBV30 to TRBJ2-7; 7 bases agree with TRBD1. Trimming took 2 bases from V and 3 from J; bases not matched to a gene: 1. Germline CDR1 GTSNPN, CDR2 SVGIG (reference sequence). The CDR3 runs 12 residues. The CDR3 here is CAWSHRGYEQYF. The CDR3 nucleotides are TGTGCCTGGAGTCACAGGGGCTACGAGCAGTACTTC.

V gene TRBV30 combines with J gene TRBJ1-1; 7 positions agree with TRBD1. Germline CDR1 GTSNPN, CDR2 SVGIG (reference sequence). Trimming took 3 bases from V and 0 from J; bases not matched to a gene: 4. This CDR3 is 14 amino acids long. For the CDR3, the DNA is TGTGCCTGGAGCAGGGGGGCTATGAACACTGAAGCTTTCTTT. It is translated as CAWSRGAMNTEAFF.

CDR3 loop: CASSPLGQSYGYTF. The CDR3 DNA follows: TGTGCCAGCAGTCCACTCGGACAGAGCTATGGCTACACCTTC. The gene calls are TRBV6-1 and TRBJ1-2; weak D call: TRBD1 (6 bases). The length of the CDR3 is 14 residues. CDR1 and CDR2 from the germline V gene are MNHNS and SASEGT. The V end was cut by 5 bases, the J end by 4 bases, with 14 bases between.

The chain uses TRBV9 and TRBJ2-2; D remains ambiguous. V was pared by 3 bases and J by 4 bases, with 1 base between. Germline CDR1 is SGDLS and CDR2 is YYNGEE. The CDR3 loop spans 11 amino acids. CDR3 bases: TGTGCCAGCAGCGCCACCGGGGAGCTGTTTTTT. As protein: CASSATGELFF. Complete variable domain (other parts from reference TRBV9 and TRBJ2-2): DSGVTQTPKHLITATGQRVTLRCSPRSGDLSVYWYQQSLDQGLQFLIQYYNGEERAKGNILERFSAQQFPDLHSELNLSSLELGDSALYFCASSATGELFFGEGSRLTVL.

As DNA, the CDR3 is TGTGCCAGCAGCTTACGAGGCGGGGGTGCCTACGAGCAGTACTTC. It codes for CASSLRGGGAYEQYF. The chain is built from TRBV7-2 and TRBJ2-7; TRBD2 aligns across 7 bases. This CDR3 is built from 15 residues. V shed 2 bases and J 2 bases; nucleotides not matched to a gene: 6. From germline, CDR1 is SGHTA and CDR2 FQGNSA.

The rearrangement joins TRBV2 to TRBJ2-7; D perhaps matches TRBD1 (5 bases). The CDR3 extends over 14 amino acids. V was trimmed by 8 bases and J by 2 bases, leaving 16 bases between them. Germline CDR1 is SNHLY and CDR2 is FYNNEI. The CDR3 DNA reads TGTGCCAGCGCTCAGGGCATAAGGGCCTACGAGCAGTACTTC. Its protein is CASAQGIRAYEQYF.

CDR3 in DNA: TGTGCCAGTAGGCTGGGACAGCAGAGCAATGAGCAGTTCTTC. It codes for CASRLGQQSNEQFF. The chain is built from TRBV19 and TRBJ2-1; TRBD1 agrees at 7 bases. The CDR3 has 14 residues. After removal of 6 bases from V and 6 bases from J, the junction contained 8 bases not matched to a gene. Germline V gene lookup returns CDR1 LNHDA and CDR2 SQIVND (reference sequence).

The chain has TRBV5-1 and TRBJ2-5; 12 bases fit TRBD2. The CDR3 length is 15 residues. V dropped 3 bases and J dropped 3; count of bases not matched to a gene: 3. The germline gives CDR1 SGHRS, CDR2 YFSETQ. The CDR3 DNA is TGCGCCAGCAGCTCTGGACTAGCGGGAAAAGAGACCCAGTACTTC. Translated, it gives CASSSGLAGKETQYF.

This clone showed up just a few times. V gene TRBV2 combines with J gene TRBJ1-5; no firm D call. V was trimmed by 3 bases and J by 5 bases, leaving 11 bases between them. The CDR3 length is 14 residues. The germline gives CDR1 SNHLY, CDR2 FYNNEI. The CDR3 loop reads CASSERTVDQPQHF. CDR3 nucleotide sequence: TGTGCCAGCAGTGAGAGAACAGTCGATCAGCCCCAGCATTTT. Looking up the rest from reference TRBV2 and TRBJ1-5 gives the full variable domain: EPEVTQTPSHQVTQMGQEVILRCVPISNHLYFYWYRQILGQKVEFLVSFYNNEISEKSEIFDDQFSVERPDGSNFTLKIRSTKLEDSAMYFCASSERTVDQPQHFGDGTRLSIL.

The chain has TRBV7-2 and TRBJ1-6; 7 bases match TRBD1. This CDR3 comprises 17 residues. The J segment lost 0 bases and the V segment lost 0 bases, leaving 2 bases of the junction unmatched. Germline CDR1 SGHTA, CDR2 FQGNSA. The CDR3 here is CASSLAGGDSYNSPLHF. The CDR3 DNA is TGTGCCAGCAGCTTAGCAGGGGGCGACTCCTATAATTCACCCCTCCACTTT. The complete variable domain, with remaining parts taken from reference TRBV7-2 and TRBJ1-6, reads GAGVSQSPSNKVTEKGKDVELRCDPISGHTALYWYRQSLGQGLEFLIYFQGNSAPDKSGLPSDRFSAERTGGSVSTLTIQRTQQEDSAVYLCASSLAGGDSYNSPLHFGNGTRLTVT.